These 19 T cell receptor beta chains came from one sample sequenced in a study of identical twins. TCRdb re-called the 5' RACE reads through MiXCR, storing one row per CDR3 protein. Of roughly 720,000 distinct CDR3 sequences listed, over 15% are singletons. This same sample was also taken into another study, of T cells expressing NK-cell markers.

Sequencing was done on a sample of PBMCs. The origin of the receptors is a woman aged 18-35 years in good health.

About this clonotype itself: This may be a read error: a much more frequent sequence differs by one nucleotide. The chain carries TRBV9 and TRBJ2-3; no reliable D call. Per the germline V gene, CDR1 is SGDLS and CDR2 is YYNGEE. The germline V and J ends were trimmed by 3 bases and 4 bases, with 3 bases remaining between them. This CDR3 region has 11 residues. CDR3 bases: TGTGCCAGCAGCGGGTCAGATACGCAGTATTTT. It is translated as CASSGSDTQYF.

This chain uses TRBV10-3 with TRBJ2-2, with TRBD2 matching 9 bases. Germline V lookup: CDR1 ENHRY, CDR2 SYGVKD. Losses at the gene ends were 5 bases for V and 4 bases for J; bases not matched to a gene: 5. The CDR3 has 15 residues. The CDR3, as DNA: TGTGCCATCAGTCCTCTAGCGGGAATCACCGGGGAGCTGTTTTTT. This gives the protein CAISPLAGITGELFF.

The chain uses TRBV10-3 and TRBJ1-1, with TRBD1 as a possible D gene (6 bases). The germline V gene encodes CDR1 ENHRY and CDR2 SYGVKD. There are 13 residues in the CDR3. Trimming removed 4 bases at V and 3 bases at J, with 9 bases between. The CDR3 nucleotides read TGTGCCATCAGTGCACAGGGTTACACTGAAGCTTTCTTT. Protein: CAISAQGYTEAFF.

This clonotype was seen more than once but under ten times. CDR3 sequence: CSVDLGDSIYGYTF. CDR3 nucleotides: TGCAGCGTTGATCTCGGGGACAGCATCTATGGCTACACCTTC. V and J are TRBV29-1 and TRBJ1-2; 7 positions agree with TRBD1. Germline V gene sequence: CDR1 SQVTM, CDR2 ANQGSEA. This CDR3 region has 14 residues. V dropped 3 bases and J dropped 4; count of bases not matched to a gene: 8.

The chain is built from TRBV20-1 and TRBJ1-5; D is unclear. Trimming cost V 1 base and J 0 bases, with 10 bases left between them. Germline loops: CDR1 DFQATT, CDR2 SNEGSKA (reference sequence). This CDR3 is 15 amino acids long. The CDR3 protein is CSARAGGYSNQPQHF. Here the CDR3 DNA reads TGCAGTGCTAGAGCGGGAGGGTATAGCAATCAGCCCCAGCATTTT.

The rearrangement links TRBV11-2 to TRBJ2-7; no clear D. Germline V gene lookup returns CDR1 SGHAT and CDR2 FQNNGV. Deletions cut 1 base from V and 13 bases from J, with 17 bases between. CDR3 length equals 13 residues. CDR3: CASSLVVDLTVYF. The CDR3 nucleotides read TGTGCCAGCAGCTTAGTAGTAGACCTGACCGTCTACTTC.

This clonotype came up many times. The rearrangement uses TRBV20-1 and TRBJ2-5; TRBD2 matches at 9 bases. Germline CDR1 and CDR2: DFQATT and SNEGSKA (reference sequence). The CDR3 is 13 residues long. DNA of the CDR3: TGCAGCGGGAGGCTAGCGGGACAAGAGACCCAGTACTTC. As protein: CSGRLAGQETQYF.

This clonotype was observed at least ten times. J is TRBJ2-2 and V is TRBV5-1; possibly TRBD2 for D (5 bases). Germline CDR1 and CDR2: SGHRS and YFSETQ. Trimming cost V 4 bases and J 0 bases, with 10 bases left between them. The CDR3 has 15 amino acids. The CDR3 sequence: CASSLAGPNTGELFF. The CDR3 nucleotides are TGCGCCAGCAGCCTAGCCGGACCGAACACCGGGGAGCTGTTTTTT.

The chain recombines TRBV20-1 with TRBJ1-1; 10 bases map to TRBD1. V dropped 5 bases and J dropped 1; count of bases not matched to a gene: 13. The CDR3 has 17 residues. Germline assignment: CDR1 DFQATT and CDR2 SNEGSKA (reference sequence). The CDR3 nucleotides are TGCAGTGCTTCCATGACAGGGGGCTTATATGAGAACACTGAAGCTTTCTTT. This gives the protein CSASMTGGLYENTEAFF.

V usage is TRBV10-3 and J usage is TRBJ2-2; D is uncertain. The V gene lost 2 bases and the J gene lost 6 bases, with 1 base spanning the gap. This CDR3 comprises 11 residues. CDR1 is ENHRY and CDR2 is SYGVKD in the germline V gene. The CDR3 DNA follows: TGTGCCATCAGTGAGGCCGGGGAGCTGTTTTTT. Amino acid sequence: CAISEAGELFF.

The V call is TRBV27, the J call TRBJ2-1; 8 positions agree with TRBD2. The germline V gene has CDR1 MNHEY and CDR2 SMNVEV (reference sequence). Trimming cost V 5 bases and J 7 bases; bases outside gene matches: 1. The CDR3 length is 12 residues. The DNA of the CDR3 is TGTGCCAGCAGTCGGGAGGGTAATGAGCAGTTCTTC. Translated: CASSREGNEQFF.

A remark on this clonotype: At one boundary the junction diverges from the germline segment, which might be a read error. The chain carries TRBV4-3 and TRBJ2-2; D is possibly TRBD2 (6 bases). CDR1 and CDR2 from the germline V gene are LGHNA and YSLEER. The CDR3 spans 15 residues. Here the CDR3 DNA reads TGCGCCACCAGCCTTCGGGCGGGGAGAGCCGGGGAGCTGTTTTTT. Amino acid sequence: CATSLRAGRAGELFF.

The chain carries TRBV3-1 and TRBJ2-2; weak D call: TRBD2 (6 bases). V lost 3 bases to trimming and J lost 6 bases, with 11 bases between them. In germline, CDR1 is LGHDT, CDR2 YNNKEL (reference sequence). The length of the CDR3 is 14 residues. The DNA of the CDR3 is TGTGCCAGCAGCCACGGGGGAGTTGCCGGGGAGCTGTTTTTT. Translating gives CASSHGGVAGELFF.

CDR3 sequence: CASSPPLAGGNYEQYF. The CDR3 DNA reads as TGTGCCAGCAGCCCCCCCCTAGCGGGGGGGAACTACGAGCAGTACTTC. The V gene is TRBV7-9, the J gene TRBJ2-7; 12 nucleotides line up with TRBD2. The CDR3 is 16 residues long. The V gene's germline CDR1 is SEHNR and CDR2 FQNEAQ (reference sequence). V shed 5 bases, J shed 3 bases, and the junction held 8 bases outside the gene matches.

The V call is TRBV7-9, the J call TRBJ1-4; 8 positions agree with TRBD1. The length of the CDR3 is 14 residues. V dropped 2 bases and J dropped 11; count of bases not matched to a gene: 7. Per germline, CDR1 SEHNR and CDR2 FQNEAQ (reference sequence). DNA of the CDR3: TGTGCCAGCAGCTTACCGCAGGGGGCGCGGAAACTGTTTTTT. Translating it yields CASSLPQGARKLFF.

The chain links TRBV6-2 or TRBV6-3 to TRBJ2-7; 7 nucleotides line up with TRBD2. Trimming at V came to 2 bases and at J to 1 base, leaving 5 bases not matched to a gene. The CDR3 extends over 15 amino acids. Germline V CDR1 and CDR2: MNHEY, SVGEGT. The CDR3 is CASSYRAGISYEQYF. The CDR3 DNA is TGTGCCAGCAGTTACCGAGCGGGAATATCCTACGAGCAGTACTTC.

This clonotype came up a few times. The rearrangement uses TRBV20-1 and TRBJ2-1; TRBD2 aligns across 16 bases. There are 19 residues in the CDR3. V was clipped by 0 bases and J by 4 bases; unmatched bases: 9. Germline CDR1 reads DFQATT; CDR2 reads SNEGSKA (reference sequence). CDR3: CSARDLGLAGGPGYNEQFF. The CDR3 nucleotides are TGCAGTGCTAGAGATCTGGGACTAGCGGGAGGGCCGGGATACAATGAGCAGTTCTTC.

This clonotype was seen a few times. The V call is TRBV2, the J call TRBJ1-1; D not resolved. This CDR3 is built from 13 residues. V was cut by 11 bases and J by 4 bases, with 17 bases left in between. The germline V gene has CDR1 SNHLY and CDR2 FYNNEI. The CDR3 protein is CAARRGISTEAFF. Written as DNA, the CDR3 is TGTGCCGCCAGGAGAGGGATCAGCACTGAAGCTTTCTTT.

CDR3 loop: CASSVAGGRTDTQYF. The CDR3 DNA sequence: TGTGCCAGCAGCGTAGCTGGCGGGAGAACAGATACGCAGTATTTT. The J gene is TRBJ2-3, the V gene TRBV9, with 7 nucleotides matching TRBD2. CDR3 size: 15 residues. In germline, CDR1 is SGDLS, CDR2 YYNGEE. The V segment lost 0 bases and the J segment 3 bases; nucleotides outside the gene matches: 4.